This T cell receptor beta chain was documented in a study of T cells after yellow fever vaccination. The V and J ends lost 8 bases and 4 bases respectively, with 15 bases between them. CDR1 SGHVS and CDR2 FNYEAQ come from the germline V gene. This CDR3 spans 15 amino acids. On this clonotype itself: Antigen unknown.

Template-switching 5'RACE yielded the TCR cDNA; a universal primer site and UMIs were added in the process. TCRdb redid the calling of the 5' RACE reads with MiXCR, one entry per CDR3 protein. The data contain approximately 260,000 distinct CDR3 sequences, roughly 13% of them singletons. Regarding the study as a whole: The study re-detected most primary-vaccination clones after the booster (roughly 95% CD4, just over 85% CD8). Sorted repertoires could include abundant contaminating clonotypes from bulk cells.

The V gene is TRBV7-6, the J gene TRBJ2-6, with D unclear. The TCR comes from a man younger than 40 who received the YFV17D yellow fever vaccine. Sequenced material: CD4+ T cells sorted from PBMCs, taken 45 days after the yellow fever booster vaccination. In DNA form, the CDR3 reads TGTGCCAGCGCGGCTAGGCTCTCCGGGGCCAACGTCCTGACTTTC. This sequence encodes CASAARLSGANVLTF. The complete variable domain, with remaining parts taken from reference TRBV7-6 and TRBJ2-6, reads GAGVSQSPRYKVTKRGQDVALRCDPISGHVSLYWYRQALGQGPEFLTYFNYEAQQDKSGLPNDRFSAERPEGSISTLTIQRTEQRDSAMYRCASAARLSGANVLTFGAGSRLTVL.